These 25 T cell receptor beta chains share one sample of origin, sequenced in a study of OX40 agonist ivuxolimab in advanced cancers. The repertoire was sequenced with immunoSEQ multiplex PCR; TCRdb's copy has only in-frame clones and lacks some. The data hold 100,000 or so clones, with approximately 90% observed a single time. The source material was CD4+ or CD8+ T cells sorted from blood, sampled in a trial of the OX40 agonist ivuxolimab. These receptors originate from an adult with an advanced solid tumor such as melanoma, head and neck, liver or kidney cancer.

The J gene is TRBJ1-2, the V gene TRBV4-3; maybe TRBD1 (6 bases). CDR3 size: 14 residues. V shed 1 base and J shed 4 bases, with 10 bases lying between them. CDR1 LGHNA and CDR2 YSLEER come from the germline V gene. This CDR3 reads CASSQVGDIYGYTF. The CDR3 DNA is TGCGCCAGCAGCCAAGTAGGGGACATCTATGGCTACACCTTC.

The rearrangement links TRBV7-2 to TRBJ2-7; D perhaps matches TRBD1 (5 bases). Germline lookup yields CDR1 SGHTA and CDR2 FQGNSA. This CDR3 spans 15 amino acids. The V gene lost 5 bases and the J gene lost 7 bases, with 21 bases spanning the gap. The CDR3 spells CASSPGVTRAGEQYF. CDR3 DNA sequence: TGTGCCAGCAGCCCAGGAGTTACCAGGGCAGGTGAGCAGTACTTC.

The V and J genes are TRBV10-3 and TRBJ1-1; 11 positions match TRBD1. Germline trimming cut 0 bases from V and 11 bases from J; bases unmatched to any gene: 8. Looked up from germline, CDR1 is ENHRY and CDR2 is SYGVKD. This CDR3 comprises 15 residues. This chain's CDR3 is CAISESGQGAARAFF. CDR3 in DNA: TGTGCCATCAGTGAGTCCGGACAGGGGGCAGCTAGGGCTTTCTTT.

The chain is built from TRBV11-1 and TRBJ2-5, with D uncertain. The CDR3 has 12 amino acids. With 0 bases removed from V and 7 bases from J, the gap between germline ends came to 6 bases. Germline loops: CDR1 SGHAT, CDR2 FQDESV (reference sequence). The CDR3 DNA follows: TGTGCCAGCAGCTTAGCCGGGCGGACCCAGTACTTC. This translates into CASSLAGRTQYF.

The chain combines TRBV28 with TRBJ1-1, with 7 nucleotides matching TRBD1. Germline values: CDR1 MDHEN, CDR2 SYDVKM. Trimming cost V 7 bases and J 1 base; bases outside gene matches: 9. The length of the CDR3 is 15 residues. The CDR3 sequence: CASKNRGLGNTEAFF. Here the CDR3 DNA reads TGTGCCAGCAAAAACAGGGGCTTGGGGAACACTGAAGCTTTCTTT.

The chain links TRBV11-2 to TRBJ1-2; D unclear. V lost 0 bases and J lost 1, with 6 bases in between. Germline loops: CDR1 SGHAT, CDR2 FQNNGV. This CDR3 is 14 amino acids long. CDR3 loop: CASSLERGNYGYTF. Here the CDR3 DNA reads TGTGCCAGCAGCTTAGAGCGGGGTAACTATGGCTACACCTTC.

This chain connects TRBV5-1 to TRBJ2-7; the D gene is possibly TRBD1 (6 bases). Germline CDR1 is SGHRS and CDR2 is YFSETQ. CDR3 length: 15 amino acids. V lost 4 bases to trimming and J lost 4 bases, with 18 bases between them. The CDR3 protein is CASSPNYGTPYEQYF. The CDR3 nucleotides are TGCGCCAGCAGCCCTAACTACGGGACACCTTACGAGCAGTACTTC.

This chain connects TRBV7-3 to TRBJ2-3; possibly TRBD2 for D (5 bases). V shed 2 bases and J shed 3 bases, with 12 bases lying between them. Germline V gene sequence: CDR1 SGHTA, CDR2 FQGTGA. CDR3 size: 15 residues. CDR3 region: CASSLGPRGTDTQYF. The DNA of the CDR3 is TGTGCCAGCAGCTTAGGGCCCCGAGGGACAGATACGCAGTATTTT. Based on the CDR3 plus reference TRBV7-3 and TRBJ2-3, the full variable domain is GAGVSQTPSNKVTEKGKYVELRCDPISGHTALYWYRQSLGQGPEFLIYFQGTGAADDSGLPNDRFFAVRPEGSVSTLKIQRTERGDSAVYLCASSLGPRGTDTQYFGPGTRLTVL.

This chain uses TRBV6-5 with TRBJ2-1; TRBD2 matches 9 bases. V dropped 7 bases and J dropped 7; count of bases not matched to a gene: 8. Looked up from germline, CDR1 is MNHEY and CDR2 is SVGAGI. The length of the CDR3 is 14 residues. The CDR3 protein is CASTNSGRQNEQFF. The CDR3 DNA follows: TGTGCCAGCACCAACAGCGGGAGGCAGAATGAGCAGTTCTTC.

This rearrangement joins TRBV7-9 to TRBJ1-2; 8 bases match TRBD1. The V and J ends lost 5 bases and 6 bases, in that order; junction bases with no gene match: 11. CDR1 is SEHNR and CDR2 is FQNEAQ in the germline V gene (reference sequence). This CDR3 has 15 amino acids. CDR3 sequence: CASSTSDRVNDGYTF. CDR3 coding DNA: TGTGCCAGCAGCACCTCGGACAGGGTCAACGATGGCTACACCTTC.

The chain couples TRBV6-5 to TRBJ2-7, with D hard to call. The germline V and J ends were trimmed by 7 bases and 3 bases, with 19 bases remaining between them. Germline CDR1 and CDR2: MNHEY and SVGAGI. The CDR3 has 15 amino acids. For the CDR3, the DNA is TGTGCCAGCACCTCTCCGGGTCAGACTTACTACGAGCAGTACTTC. This sequence encodes CASTSPGQTYYEQYF.

The rearrangement joins TRBV5-1 to TRBJ2-1; perhaps D is TRBD1 or TRBD2 (5 bases each). The germline V and J ends were trimmed by 3 bases and 0 bases, with 10 bases remaining between them. The germline gives CDR1 SGHRS, CDR2 YFSETQ. The CDR3 loop spans 15 amino acids. The CDR3, as DNA: TGCGCCAGCAGCTACGAGGGGAGCTCCTACAATGAGCAGTTCTTC. Its translation: CASSYEGSSYNEQFF.

The V and J genes are TRBV28 and TRBJ2-6; TRBD1 matches at 9 bases. Germline V gene lookup returns CDR1 MDHEN and CDR2 SYDVKM. The CDR3 extends over 16 amino acids. Losses at the gene ends were 8 bases for V and 3 bases for J; bases not matched to a gene: 8. CDR3 sequence: CASLTGGAGGANVLTF. As DNA, the CDR3 is TGTGCCAGCCTAACAGGGGGCGCGGGTGGGGCCAACGTCCTGACTTTC.

V and J are TRBV4-2 and TRBJ2-1; TRBD2 matches at 9 bases. Germline CDR1 and CDR2: LGHNA and YNFKEQ. The CDR3 consists of 16 residues. V was clipped by 0 bases and J by 9 bases; unmatched bases: 9. CDR3 in DNA: TGTGCCAGCAGCCAAGATAGGTTGGTAGCGGGAGTTGAGCAGTTCTTC. It is translated as CASSQDRLVAGVEQFF.

The chain uses TRBV9 and TRBJ2-1; 9 bases fit TRBD2. Germline V gene sequence: CDR1 SGDLS, CDR2 YYNGEE. The CDR3 sequence is 17 residues long. V trimming: 2 bases; J trimming: 9 bases; junction bases outside the gene matches: 15. The CDR3 bases are TGTGCCAGCAGCGTGAGTACGACTAGCGGAGGGGGTAGTGAGCAGTTCTTC. Its protein product is CASSVSTTSGGGSEQFF.

A few counts support this clone. V is TRBV27 and J is TRBJ2-7, with D maybe TRBD1 (5 bases). Germline V gives CDR1 MNHEY, CDR2 SMNVEV (reference sequence). The CDR3 covers 12 residues. Trimming shortened V by 8 bases and J by 0 bases, and 8 bases separated the two germline ends. DNA of the CDR3: TGTGCCAGCTCGGACACCTCCTACGAGCAGTACTTC. Its protein is CASSDTSYEQYF.

The chain recombines TRBV28 with TRBJ1-4, with D uncertain. CDR1 is MDHEN and CDR2 is SYDVKM in the germline V gene. CDR3 length: 13 amino acids. Trimming took off 4 bases at V and 4 bases at J, with 7 bases between the two ends. The CDR3 sequence: CASSYILNEKLFF. CDR3 in DNA: TGTGCCAGCAGTTATATACTTAATGAAAAACTGTTTTTT.

V usage is TRBV13 and J usage is TRBJ1-3; 11 nucleotides agree with TRBD1. CDR3 length equals 19 residues. Germline values: CDR1 PRHDT, CDR2 FYEKMQ (reference sequence). The junction had 14 bases not matched to a gene; V was cut back by 6 bases and J by 1 base. The CDR3 reads CASSSFGQGAKKSGNTIYF. CDR3 nucleotide sequence: TGTGCCAGCAGTTCATTCGGACAGGGGGCTAAGAAATCTGGAAACACCATATATTTT.

This chain uses TRBV27 with TRBJ2-6; D unresolved. With 7 bases removed from V and 0 bases from J, the gap between germline ends came to 7 bases. Germline V gene sequence: CDR1 MNHEY, CDR2 SMNVEV (reference sequence). The CDR3 contains 14 residues. CDR3 protein: CASKGLSGANVLTF. In DNA, the CDR3 is TGTGCCAGCAAAGGCCTCTCTGGGGCCAACGTCCTGACTTTC.

The V gene is TRBV5-1, the J gene TRBJ2-3, with TRBD1 matching over 8 bases. From germline, CDR1 is SGHRS and CDR2 YFSETQ. The trim removed 4 bases at V and 6 bases at J, leaving 10 bases unmatched. The CDR3 spans 15 residues. In nucleotides, the CDR3 is TGCGCCAGCAGCCCGGGACAGGTATCCCTTGATACGCAGTATTTT. Encoded protein: CASSPGQVSLDTQYF. The full variable domain, rest sourced from reference TRBV5-1 and TRBJ2-3, is KAGVTQTPRYLIKTRGQQVTLSCSPISGHRSVSWYQQTPGQGLQFLFEYFSETQRNKGNFPGRFSGRQFSNSRSEMNVSTLELGDSALYLCASSPGQVSLDTQYFGPGTRLTVL.

The chain combines TRBV11-1 with TRBJ2-1; D is tentatively TRBD1 or TRBD2 (5 bases each). The germline CDR1 and CDR2 sequences are SGHAT and FQDESV (reference sequence). V dropped 1 base and J dropped 8 bases, with 9 bases sitting between them. The length of the CDR3 is 13 residues. The CDR3, as DNA: TGTGCCAGCAGCTTAGGGGGACGGGATGAGCAGTTCTTC. Amino acids: CASSLGGRDEQFF.

V usage is TRBV28 and J usage is TRBJ2-7; the match to TRBD2 covers 8 bases. Germline trimming cut 4 bases from V and 7 bases from J; bases unmatched to any gene: 12. CDR1 MDHEN and CDR2 SYDVKM come from the germline V gene. This CDR3 comprises 15 residues. This chain's CDR3 is CASSSLSGTPPEQYF. The CDR3 nucleotides are TGTGCCAGCAGTTCCCTTAGCGGGACGCCCCCAGAGCAGTACTTC.

The chain combines TRBV7-9 with TRBJ2-3; 8 nucleotides align to TRBD1. Germline CDR1 is SEHNR and CDR2 is FQNEAQ (reference sequence). The CDR3 spans 12 residues. Unmatched junction bases numbered 1, after V lost 5 bases and J lost 6 bases. CDR3 DNA sequence: TGTGCCAGCAGCCGGACAGGGGATACGCAGTATTTT. As protein: CASSRTGDTQYF. Together with reference TRBV7-9 and TRBJ2-3, the CDR3 gives the full variable domain: DTGVSQNPRHKITKRGQNVTFRCDPISEHNRLYWYRQTLGQGPEFLTYFQNEAQLEKSRLLSDRFSAERPKGSFSTLEIQRTEQGDSAMYLCASSRTGDTQYFGPGTRLTVL.

The chain links TRBV15 to TRBJ1-1, with 8 bases matching TRBD1. Trimming cost V 3 bases and J 1 base; bases outside gene matches: 4. CDR3 size: 15 residues. Germline V CDR1 and CDR2: LNHNV, YYDKDF (reference sequence). CDR3 bases: TGTGCCACCAGCAGGGGGGGACAGGCGAACACTGAAGCTTTCTTT. Translation: CATSRGGQANTEAFF.

The sample holds one count of this clone. The chain recombines TRBV5-4 with TRBJ2-5; the D gene is possibly TRBD1 (5 bases). In germline, CDR1 is SGHNT, CDR2 YYREEE (reference sequence). V gave up 3 bases and J gave up 1 base, with 7 bases separating them. The CDR3 runs to 13 residues. The chain's CDR3 is CASSWQGQETQYF. CDR3 nucleotide sequence: TGTGCCAGCAGCTGGCAGGGCCAAGAGACCCAGTACTTC.